The 29 T cell receptor beta chains reported below all come from one sample, sequenced in a study of cytomegalovirus exposure and HLA in healthy donors. The PCR had 60 Vbeta and 13 Jbeta primers. Clones were sequenced by immunoSEQ multiplex PCR, and TCRdb holds only the in-frame ones, with some missing. The table includes some 96,000 clones, around four fifths detected once. Sequencing used PBMCs. The receptor set was obtained from a man aged 35 to 55 in good health and CMV-seronegative.

V usage is TRBV5-6 and J usage is TRBJ1-2; D is unclear. Trimming removed 0 bases from V and 2 bases from J, with 14 bases in between. The CDR3 sequence is 16 residues long. Germline CDR1 and CDR2: SGHDT and YYEEEE. CDR3 coding DNA: TGTGCCAGCAGCTTGGAGTTAGGCAGGCTAAACTATGGCTACACCTTC. Protein: CASSLELGRLNYGYTF. Based on the CDR3 plus reference TRBV5-6 and TRBJ1-2, the full variable domain is DAGVTQSPTHLIKTRGQQVTLRCSPKSGHDTVSWYQQALGQGPQFIFQYYEEEERQRGNFPDRFSGHQFPNYSSELNVNALLLGDSALYLCASSLELGRLNYGYTFGSGTRLTVV.

This clone has only a few counts. V gene TRBV2 combines with J gene TRBJ2-5; D ambiguous. Trimming took off 2 bases at V and 3 bases at J, with 10 bases between the two ends. The CDR3 spans 14 residues. Per the germline V gene, CDR1 is SNHLY and CDR2 is FYNNEI. As DNA, the CDR3 is TGTGCCAGCAGTGAATGGTCCGAGAAAGAGACCCAGTACTTC. This gives the protein CASSEWSEKETQYF.

The chain employs TRBV15 and TRBJ2-1; tentative D call: TRBD1 (6 bases). Trimming shortened V by 0 bases and J by 6 bases, and 18 bases separated the two germline ends. Germline V CDR1 and CDR2: LNHNV, YYDKDF (reference sequence). The CDR3 runs to 17 residues. The CDR3 DNA sequence: TGTGCCACCAGCAGAGATTTGACTAACCTGGGGGCCAATGAGCAGTTCTTC. Translation gives CATSRDLTNLGANEQFF. Drawing the rest from reference TRBV15 and TRBJ2-1, the complete variable domain is DAMVIQNPRYQVTQFGKPVTLSCSQTLNHNVMYWYQQKSSQAPKLLFHYYDKDFNNEADTPDNFQSRRPNTSFCFLDIRSPGLGDTAMYLCATSRDLTNLGANEQFFGPGTRLTVL.

The chain carries TRBV7-3 and TRBJ2-5, with TRBD2 matching 8 bases. Germline V gene sequence: CDR1 SGHTA, CDR2 FQGTGA. This CDR3 is built from 17 residues. J was trimmed by 5 bases and V by 2 bases; bases with no gene match: 13. CDR3 amino acids: CASSLGVAGGLRETQYF. The CDR3 DNA is TGTGCCAGCAGCTTAGGGGTCGCGGGGGGCCTACGGGAGACCCAGTACTTC.

The chain uses TRBV19 and TRBJ1-2, with TRBD1 matching 8 bases. CDR1 is LNHDA, CDR2 SQIVND, per germline (reference sequence). There are 17 residues in the CDR3. With V trimmed by 3 bases and J by 3 bases, 12 bases remained unmatched. CDR3 in amino acids: CASSIRGNQGAYYGYTF. For the CDR3, the DNA is TGTGCCAGTAGTATTAGGGGAAACCAGGGGGCGTACTATGGCTACACCTTC.

The rearrangement links TRBV4-2 to TRBJ2-7, with D tentatively TRBD1 (6 bases). V was shortened by 4 bases and J by 1 base, with 14 bases between the two germline ends. Germline V gene lookup returns CDR1 LGHNA and CDR2 YNFKEQ. The CDR3 sequence is 15 residues long. The CDR3 DNA reads as TGTGCCAGCAGCCCAGATCCCGGGACATCCTACGAGCAGTACTTC. Protein sequence: CASSPDPGTSYEQYF.

This chain connects TRBV19 to TRBJ1-2; D gene uncertain. Trimming took off 3 bases at V and 3 bases at J, with 14 bases between the two ends. Per germline, CDR1 LNHDA and CDR2 SQIVND (reference sequence). This CDR3 is built from 15 residues. CDR3 coding DNA: TGTGCCAGTAGTATGAGTTATATGGGCCACTATGGCTACACCTTC. Translation: CASSMSYMGHYGYTF.

The chain has TRBV11-2 and TRBJ2-7; tentative D call: TRBD2 (5 bases). The CDR3 is 17 amino acids. V lost 5 bases to trimming and J lost 6 bases, with 26 bases between them. Germline V CDR1 and CDR2: SGHAT, FQNNGV. CDR3 sequence reads: CASSLSTTSYIVLEQYF. CDR3 DNA sequence: TGTGCCAGCAGCCTTAGTACCACTAGTTATATCGTTCTCGAGCAGTACTTC.

This chain joins TRBV29-1 and TRBJ1-1; D might be TRBD1 (5 bases). This CDR3 has 13 residues. Trimming removed 0 bases from V and 1 base from J, with 6 bases in between. Germline V gene sequence: CDR1 SQVTM, CDR2 ANQGSEA. CDR3 bases: TGCAGCGTTGAAGAAACAGGGAACACTGAAGCTTTCTTT. This gives the protein CSVEETGNTEAFF.

V is TRBV4-3 and J is TRBJ2-2; D possibly corresponds to TRBD1 (6 bases). The V gene lost 0 bases and the J gene lost 3 bases, with 11 bases spanning the gap. This CDR3 has 16 residues. CDR1 and CDR2 from the germline V gene are LGHNA and YSLEER. The CDR3 region has the DNA TGCGCCAGCAGCCAAGATGAAGGGGGATACACCGGGGAGCTGTTTTTT. Translated, it gives CASSQDEGGYTGELFF.

This chain links TRBV5-1 with TRBJ2-7, with 8 nucleotides matching TRBD2. This CDR3 spans 13 amino acids. J lost 5 bases, V lost 3 bases, and 4 bases had no gene match. Germline CDR1 SGHRS, CDR2 YFSETQ. CDR3 in amino acids: CASSWRGVHEQYF. CDR3 nucleotide sequence: TGCGCCAGCAGCTGGCGGGGGGTCCACGAGCAGTACTTC.

The chain recombines TRBV6-1 with TRBJ1-3; no clear D. V gave up 5 bases and J gave up 3 bases, with 14 bases separating them. CDR3 size: 15 residues. Germline CDR1 reads MNHNS; CDR2 reads SASEGT. This CDR3 is CASSSRNRIGNTIYF. The CDR3 DNA reads TGTGCCAGCAGTTCCCGGAACAGAATTGGAAACACCATATATTTT.

With regard to this clone: One end of the junction varies from germline; a read error may be responsible. The chain couples TRBV5-1 to TRBJ1-1; 7 bases are a match to TRBD1. This CDR3 has 15 residues. The germline gives CDR1 SGHRS, CDR2 YFSETQ. CDR3 DNA sequence: TGCGCTAGCAGCTCCCGGAGGGGGCAGTCCACTGAAGCTTTCTTT. Its translation: CASSSRRGQSTEAFF.

The V and J genes are TRBV15 and TRBJ1-6; 10 bases fit TRBD1. The CDR3 loop spans 15 amino acids. V trimming: 2 bases; J trimming: 10 bases; junction bases outside the gene matches: 5. The V gene's germline CDR1 is LNHNV and CDR2 YYDKDF (reference sequence). The CDR3 spells CATSRPRDRGSPLHF. CDR3 bases: TGTGCCACCAGCAGACCCCGGGACAGGGGATCACCCCTCCACTTT.

A few counts support this clone. The rearrangement uses TRBV11-2 and TRBJ2-7; D is unclear. The V gene's germline CDR1 is SGHAT and CDR2 FQNNGV. The CDR3 totals 14 residues. The V end was cut by 2 bases, the J end by 2 bases, with 10 bases between. In nucleotides, the CDR3 is TGTGCCAGCAGCTTATCCCAGGTCGCCTACGAGCAGTACTTC. Its translation is CASSLSQVAYEQYF.

This chain links TRBV11-3 with TRBJ2-1; D uncertain. Trimming cost V 5 bases and J 0 bases, with 11 bases left between them. Germline V lookup: CDR1 SGHNT, CDR2 YENEEA. The CDR3 runs to 15 residues. The CDR3, as DNA: TGTGCCAGCAGCCCCCGTAGTAGCTCCTACAATGAGCAGTTCTTC. It encodes CASSPRSSSYNEQFF.

The chain employs TRBV18 and TRBJ2-3; 8 bases map to TRBD2. V lost 5 bases, J lost 2 bases, and 15 bases stayed unmatched. Looked up from germline, CDR1 is KGHSH and CDR2 is LQKENI. The CDR3 is 18 residues long. CDR3 in DNA: TGTGCCAGCTCATCCTATACCTCGGGACTAGTGGTCACAGATACGCAGTATTTT. As protein: CASSSYTSGLVVTDTQYF. Looking up the rest from reference TRBV18 and TRBJ2-3 gives the full variable domain: NAGVMQNPRHLVRRRGQEARLRCSPMKGHSHVYWYRQLPEEGLKFMVYLQKENIIDESGMPKERFSAEFPKEGPSILRIQQVVRGDSAAYFCASSSYTSGLVVTDTQYFGPGTRLTVL.

This clone was seen more than once but under ten times. The rearrangement uses TRBV19 and TRBJ1-5; no clear D. The length of the CDR3 is 15 residues. The V gene lost 0 bases and the J gene lost 6 bases, with 12 bases spanning the gap. CDR1 is LNHDA and CDR2 is SQIVND in the germline V gene (reference sequence). The DNA for the CDR3 is TGTGCCAGTAGTATAGATCGGGTAGCTACTCAGCCCCAGCATTTT. Translating gives CASSIDRVATQPQHF.

V is TRBV4-3 and J is TRBJ2-3, with D possibly TRBD2 on 7 matching bases. CDR3 length: 17 amino acids. The V gene's germline CDR1 is LGHNA and CDR2 YSLEER. Trimming removed 0 bases at V and 4 bases at J, with 17 bases between. The CDR3 spells CASSQDGAAGASDTQYF. Here the CDR3 DNA reads TGCGCCAGCAGCCAAGATGGGGCGGCGGGGGCATCAGATACGCAGTATTTT.

A few counts support this clone. The chain recombines TRBV5-6 with TRBJ2-5; 7 bases are a match to TRBD2. The CDR3 contains 13 residues. Germline-derived CDR1 and CDR2 are SGHDT and YYEEEE. Losses at the gene ends were 5 bases for V and 9 bases for J; bases not matched to a gene: 10. DNA for the CDR3: TGTGCCAGCAGGGCTCTCACGGGAGGTCCCCAGTACTTC. It yields the protein CASRALTGGPQYF.

The chain links TRBV2 to TRBJ1-5; the D gene is possibly TRBD1 (6 bases). Germline CDR1 is SNHLY and CDR2 is FYNNEI. Deletions cut 6 bases from V and 6 bases from J, with 15 bases between. This CDR3 has 14 residues. As DNA, the CDR3 is TGTGCCAGCAGACAGGGCCATATGGGTCAGCCCCAGCATTTT. Protein product: CASRQGHMGQPQHF. The entire variable domain, with the rest obtained from reference TRBV2 and TRBJ1-5, is as follows: EPEVTQTPSHQVTQMGQEVILRCVPISNHLYFYWYRQILGQKVEFLVSFYNNEISEKSEIFDDQFSVERPDGSNFTLKIRSTKLEDSAMYFCASRQGHMGQPQHFGDGTRLSIL.

This chain connects TRBV6-5 to TRBJ1-6; 8 bases are shared with TRBD1. The CDR3 has 15 amino acids. V shed 5 bases, J shed 10 bases, and the junction held 10 bases outside the gene matches. CDR1 MNHEY and CDR2 SVGAGI come from the germline V gene. The CDR3 reads CASSPRTGRGSPLHF. The DNA for the CDR3 is TGTGCCAGCAGTCCGCGGACAGGGAGAGGCTCACCCCTCCACTTT.

The chain carries TRBV28 and TRBJ2-6; D remains ambiguous. Germline values: CDR1 MDHEN, CDR2 SYDVKM. V was cut by 6 bases and J by 0 bases, with 24 bases left in between. This CDR3 spans 20 amino acids. The CDR3 protein is CASRATPGAEYISGANVLTF. The DNA of the CDR3 is TGTGCCAGCAGGGCCACCCCCGGCGCGGAGTATATCTCTGGGGCCAACGTCCTGACTTTC. The full variable domain, completed using reference TRBV28 and TRBJ2-6, is DVKVTQSSRYLVKRTGEKVFLECVQDMDHENMFWYRQDPGLGLRLIYFSYDVKMKEKGDIPEGYSVSREKKERFSLILESASTNQTSMYLCASRATPGAEYISGANVLTFGAGSRLTVL.

This clone appeared a single time. V and J are TRBV27 and TRBJ2-5, with 8 bases identical to TRBD2. The J call may be in error: the DNA end matches TRBJ2-7 better. The CDR3 has 13 amino acids. CDR1 and CDR2 (germline): MNHEY, SMNVEV (reference sequence). The CDR3 sequence: CASSARGGYEQYF. DNA of the CDR3: TGTGCCAGCAGTGCCCGGGGGGGGTACGAGCAGTACTTC.

This clone was detected once. V is TRBV2 and J is TRBJ1-2; TRBD1 might be the D (5 bases). V was shortened by 4 bases and J by 5 bases, with 8 bases between the two germline ends. The length of the CDR3 is 12 residues. Germline loops: CDR1 SNHLY, CDR2 FYNNEI. The DNA for the CDR3 is TGTGCCAGCAGTGGCCAGGGTTATGGCTACACCTTC. This translates into CASSGQGYGYTF.

The rearrangement joins TRBV7-2 to TRBJ1-2; D gene unclear. Trimming stripped 5 bases from V and 7 bases from J, with 14 bases between. The CDR3 is made up of 13 amino acids. Germline V lookup: CDR1 SGHTA, CDR2 FQGNSA. CDR3 amino acids: CASSPHARGGYTF. CDR3 in DNA: TGTGCCAGCAGCCCCCACGCGAGAGGTGGCTACACCTTC.

This clone appeared a few times. J is TRBJ2-1 and V is TRBV5-8; a weak D match, TRBD2 (6 bases). Trimming removed 4 bases at V and 2 bases at J, with 10 bases between. The germline CDR1 and CDR2 sequences are SGHTS and YDEGEE. The CDR3 is 14 residues long. The CDR3 here is CASSPGGAYNEQFF. The CDR3 DNA reads as TGTGCCAGCAGCCCCGGAGGGGCCTACAATGAGCAGTTCTTC. Drawing the rest from reference TRBV5-8 and TRBJ2-1, the complete variable domain is EAGVTQSPTHLIKTRGQQATLRCSPISGHTSVYWYQQALGLGLQFLLWYDEGEERNRGNFPPRFSGRQFPNYSSELNVNALELEDSALYLCASSPGGAYNEQFFGPGTRLTVL.

The chain couples TRBV5-6 to TRBJ2-5, with a possible D match to TRBD1 (5 bases). The CDR3 has 16 residues. CDR1 and CDR2 (germline): SGHDT, YYEEEE. Trimming stripped 4 bases from V and 0 bases from J, with 16 bases between. The CDR3 spells CASSGGGHQYQETQYF. The CDR3 nucleotides are TGTGCCAGCAGCGGCGGCGGACACCAGTACCAAGAGACCCAGTACTTC. The full variable domain, its missing parts supplied by reference TRBV5-6 and TRBJ2-5, is DAGVTQSPTHLIKTRGQQVTLRCSPKSGHDTVSWYQQALGQGPQFIFQYYEEEERQRGNFPDRFSGHQFPNYSSELNVNALLLGDSALYLCASSGGGHQYQETQYFGPGTRLLVL.

There are a few counts of this clone. The gene calls are TRBV7-2 and TRBJ1-5; D possibly corresponds to TRBD1 (6 bases). Germline V gene lookup returns CDR1 SGHTA and CDR2 FQGNSA. The CDR3 runs 17 residues. The V gene lost 2 bases and the J gene lost 0 bases, with 14 bases spanning the gap. CDR3 residues: CASSLKGEPYSNQPQHF. In DNA form, the CDR3 reads TGTGCCAGCAGCTTAAAGGGGGAGCCGTATAGCAATCAGCCCCAGCATTTT.